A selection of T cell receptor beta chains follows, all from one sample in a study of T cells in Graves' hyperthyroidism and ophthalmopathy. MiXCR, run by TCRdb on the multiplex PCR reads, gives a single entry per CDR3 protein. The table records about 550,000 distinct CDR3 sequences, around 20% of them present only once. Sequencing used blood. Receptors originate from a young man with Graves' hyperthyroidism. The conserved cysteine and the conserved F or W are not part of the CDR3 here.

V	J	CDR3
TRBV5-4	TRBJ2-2	ASSLGSGSDGELF
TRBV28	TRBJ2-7	ASTSLGTGEQY
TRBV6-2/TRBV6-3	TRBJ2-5	ASSYLAGGLWKTQY
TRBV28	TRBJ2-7	ASSLWPSSVDEQY
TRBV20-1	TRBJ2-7	SANRAGGPWVY
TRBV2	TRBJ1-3	ASPKEPGNTIY
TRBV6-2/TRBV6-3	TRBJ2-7	ASSLLQGNEQY
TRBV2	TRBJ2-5	ASSELKTQY
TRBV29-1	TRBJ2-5	SVEAAVMGETQY
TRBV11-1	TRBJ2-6	ASSPTPPKPGANVLT
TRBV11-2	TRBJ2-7	ASSSVRDGFFYEQY
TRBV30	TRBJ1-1	AWSVHMNTEAF
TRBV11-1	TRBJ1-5	ASSKGTVYSNQPQH
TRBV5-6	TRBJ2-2	ASSLSLRRGRTGELF
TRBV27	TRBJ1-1	ASSATAITEAF
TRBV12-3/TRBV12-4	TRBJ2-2	ASSLGQVIGTRELF
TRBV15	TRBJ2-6	ATSRDSGANVLT
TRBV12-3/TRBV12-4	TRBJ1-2	AVKSATYGYT
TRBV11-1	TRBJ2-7	ASSPRKGIRDRFYEQY
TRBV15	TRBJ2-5	ATSRVLAETQY
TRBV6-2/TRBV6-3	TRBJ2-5	ASSPSYGQTQY
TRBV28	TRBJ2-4	ASSLSTPGGNIQY
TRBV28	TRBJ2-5	ASSLWSSGGQETQY
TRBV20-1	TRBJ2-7	SARGGRRTLSYEQY
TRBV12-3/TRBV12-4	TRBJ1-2	ASSFDSFYGYT
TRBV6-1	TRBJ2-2	ASSTYMGAGTGELF
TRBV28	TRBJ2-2	ASSSGRYTGELF
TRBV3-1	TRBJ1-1	ASSSGGVNTEAF
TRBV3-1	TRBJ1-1	ASSPPGQGHSEAF
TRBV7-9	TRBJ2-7	ASSLEGLRDEQY
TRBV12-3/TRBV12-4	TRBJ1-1	ASSRTGVTEAF
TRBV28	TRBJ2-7	ASSSSGEHEQY
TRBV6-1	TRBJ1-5	ASSRSFYSNQPQH
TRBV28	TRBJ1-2	ASSLGWVPGYT
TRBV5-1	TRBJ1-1	ASNQGGGMNTEAF
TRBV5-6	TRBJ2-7	ASSLGPSGDYEQY
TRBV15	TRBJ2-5	ATSRRLAGEETQY
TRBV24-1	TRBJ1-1	ATSDWGNTEAF
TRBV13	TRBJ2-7	ASSPPTGESYEQY
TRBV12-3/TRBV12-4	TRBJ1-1	ASSGIEAF
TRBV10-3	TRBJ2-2	AISPLGTGELF
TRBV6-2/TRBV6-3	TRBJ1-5	ASSYRPFLGVRNNQPQH
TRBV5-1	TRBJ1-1	ASSLEGTRLRMNTEAF
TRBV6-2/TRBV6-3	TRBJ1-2	ASSYNSGRGQLNYGYT
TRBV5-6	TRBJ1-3	ASSLGGRRSGNTIY
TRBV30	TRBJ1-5	AWRAPGANQPQH
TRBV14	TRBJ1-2	ASSQVENYGYT
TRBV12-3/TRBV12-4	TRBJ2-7	ASKLTGGSYEKY
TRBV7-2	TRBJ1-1	ASSLQELGEAF
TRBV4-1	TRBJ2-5	ASSQDSVPVAGVQETQY
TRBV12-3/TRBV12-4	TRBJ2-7	ASGQRRGGEQY
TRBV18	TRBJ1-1	ASSRDRTGTEAF